Included here is one T cell receptor (beta chain) sequence, with context. Authors' analysis steps: Estimation of nucleated cell counts relied on the amplification of reference gene primers. Clones were sequenced by immunoSEQ multiplex PCR, and TCRdb holds only the in-frame ones, with some missing. D and trimming were read from the DNA, whereas the V and J calls and clone size are those reported in that table. This table holds about 140,000 clones, approximately 85% found once. Germline V gene lookup returns CDR1 MNHEY and CDR2 SMNVEV (reference sequence). This CDR3 region has 14 residues. V dropped 0 bases and J dropped 2 bases, with 8 bases sitting between them. The source of the sample is a study of blood T cell repertoires in COVID-19. Whole-study context: The United States, Italy and Spain were the sources of the acute and convalescent COVID-19 samples. The analysed material was cDNA or gDNA that came from T cells, B-cell-depleted T cells, or PBMCs.

Sequencing was performed on peripheral blood. V and J are TRBV27 and TRBJ2-7, with D possibly TRBD1 on 5 matching bases. The sequence derives from a man aged 70-80 years with acute or convalescent COVID-19. DNA for the CDR3: TGTGCCAGCAGTTTATCGAAGGGGACCTACGAGCAGTACTTC. This encodes CASSLSKGTYEQYF.